The clone carrying this TCR beta chain was observed a single time. In the source study's methods: Estimated nucleated cell counts came from reference gene primer amplification. The repertoire was sequenced with immunoSEQ multiplex PCR; TCRdb's copy has only in-frame clones and lacks some. That table furnishes V, J and clone size, whereas the DNA furnished D and trimming. The sample holds approximately 190,000 clones, less than 90% seen once. The germline V gene encodes CDR1 SGHRS and CDR2 YFSETQ. The CDR3 consists of 12 residues. J was trimmed by 9 bases and V by 2 bases; bases with no gene match: 2. The data were taken from a study of blood T cell repertoires in COVID-19. Study-level background: Italy, Spain and the United States were the sources of the convalescent and acute COVID-19 samples. Nucleic acid was either cDNA or gDNA, and it came from T cells, B-cell-depleted T cells, or PBMCs.

The sequenced sample consisted of peripheral blood. The chain uses TRBV5-1 and TRBJ2-1; TRBD2 matches 7 bases. This receptor was taken from a man in his sixties or seventies with active or convalescent COVID-19. The CDR3 DNA follows: TGCGCCAGCAGCTTCGCTAGCGGTGAGCAGTTCTTC. This encodes CASSFASGEQFF.